These T cell receptor beta chains were read from a single sample in a study of T cell clonotyping in hematopoietic cell transplantation. Using immunoSEQ multiplex PCR, the repertoire was profiled, and TCRdb retains in-frame clones only, with some absent. The sample has about 9,600 clones, approximately 79% seen once. The source was peripheral blood mononuclear cells, collected before stem cell transplant. The receptors shown here come from a man in his sixties with acute myeloid leukemia. Some clones in this sample may be carry-over from other donors' samples. CDR3s include the opening cysteine and the closing phenylalanine or tryptophan. A D gene is named only where the DNA matches it firmly. Clone size is not always given. Where it is, it says once, few, many or a class for expanded clones.

v_gene	d_gene	j_gene	abundance	CDR3nt	CDR3aa
TRBV30	NA	TRBJ1-4	NA	TGTGCCAGCATTACAACTAATGAAAAACTGTTTTTT	CASITTNEKLFF
TRBV7-8	NA	TRBJ1-5	NA	TGTGCCAGCAGCTCAGAGGGGACTCAGCCCCAGCATTTT	CASSSEGTQPQHF
TRBV12-1	NA	TRBJ1-1	once	TGTGCCAGCAGCCCCGGGACAGGGATGAACACTGAAGCTTTCTTT	CASSPGTGMNTEAFF
TRBV5-1	TRBD2	TRBJ2-5	NA	TGCGCCAGCAGCTCTGGCCAGGCGGGGGGTTTAGAGACCCAGTACTTC	CASSSGQAGGLETQYF
TRBV18	TRBD1	TRBJ1-2	NA	TGTGCCAGCTCACCAGCAACTTGGACCGGGACAGGGAAAGGCTACACCTTC	CASSPATWTGTGKGYTF
TRBV9	NA	TRBJ1-4	NA	TGTGCCAGCAGCGTAGGGCCTGGTAATGAAAAACTGTTTTTT	CASSVGPGNEKLFF
TRBV30	NA	TRBJ1-1	few	TGTGCCTGGACCGTGGGGGGGCGAGACACTGAAGCTTTCTTT	CAWTVGGRDTEAFF
TRBV6-6	NA	TRBJ2-2	NA	TGTGCCAGCAGCCGCCTTAATTGGGGGGAGCTGTTTTTT	CASSRLNWGELFF
TRBV10-3	TRBD2	TRBJ2-1	NA	TGTGCCATGGGGACTAGCGGGAGGGTCTCTGAGCAGTTCTTC	CAMGTSGRVSEQFF
TRBV5-1	NA	TRBJ2-2	NA	TGCGCCAGCAGCTTGAGCTCGGACCCGAACACCGGGGAGCTGTTTTTT	CASSLSSDPNTGELFF